This T cell receptor beta chain comes out of a study of human T cells and chemical hapten exposure. Study in general: Sensitization was performed using 2% DPC on a roughly 2 cm by roughly 2 cm upper inner arm skin site. Weekly diphenylcyclopropenone doses were given to patients' scalps across the roughly 22-week study.

Germline-derived CDR1 and CDR2 are SGHTA and FQGNSA. The germline V and J ends were trimmed by 5 bases and 5 bases, with 12 bases remaining between them. CDR3 length: 13 amino acids. Single cDNA molecules in the library carried unique molecular identifiers attached during preparation. Original analysis: Sampled TCR counts reached a median of approximately 100,000 per sample, with values ranging from about 23,224 to 690,600. A single record per CDR3 protein comes from TCRdb applying MiXCR to the RACE reads. The V and J calls follow TCRdb's processing rather than the paper's. This table has 80,000 to 100,000 distinct CDR3 sequences, about 28% appearing once. Described time point: patch test 3, about 24 weeks after DPC sensitization. Stated treatment: therapeutic diphenylcyclopropenone sensitization with weekly scalp DPC.

This sequence joins TRBV7-2 and TRBJ2-5; D is ambiguous. The clonotype comes from a man in his forties with alopecia areata. Some clones in this sample may be carry-over from other donors' samples. The sequencing used whole blood, collected in connection with sensitization to the hapten diphenylcyclopropenone (DPC). The CDR3 bases are TGTGCCAGCAGCCAGGTCCTAGGGGAGACCCAGTACTTC. This codes for CASSQVLGETQYF. The full variable domain, rest sourced from reference TRBV7-2 and TRBJ2-5, is GAGVSQSPSNKVTEKGKDVELRCDPISGHTALYWYRQSLGQGLEFLIYFQGNSAPDKSGLPSDRFSAERTGGSVSTLTIQRTQQEDSAVYLCASSQVLGETQYFGPGTRLLVL.